Listed here are 5 T cell receptor beta chains from one sample, sequenced in a study of regulatory T cells in long-lasting Graves disease. Combining iRepertoire HTBI primers with Arm-PCR of CDR3 regions, the authors built TCR beta libraries. TCRdb called the multiplex PCR reads again in MiXCR, with one record for every CDR3 protein. This table has 300,000 to 400,000 distinct CDR3 sequences, 16% appearing once. Time point reported: newly diagnosed GD, antithyroid drugs for less than 3 months. RNA extracted from PBMCs served as the sequencing template. A further study also used this sample, focusing on T cells in Graves' hyperthyroidism and ophthalmopathy.

Specimen: peripheral blood mononuclear cells (PBMCs), collected at new diagnosis, from a patient treated with antithyroid drugs. These receptors were collected from a man between 35 and 55 years old with Graves disease.

V gene TRBV6-1 combines with J gene TRBJ2-4; 7 nucleotides line up with TRBD1. With V trimmed by 5 bases and J by 0 bases, 4 bases remained unmatched. Looked up from germline, CDR1 is MNHNS and CDR2 is SASEGT. This CDR3 is 15 amino acids long. The CDR3 nucleotides read TGTGCCAGCAGTCGACAGGGATTAGCCAAAAACATTCAGTACTTC. Its protein is CASSRQGLAKNIQYF.

The J gene is TRBJ2-1, the V gene TRBV19; 10 nucleotides line up with TRBD2. J was trimmed by 6 bases and V by 7 bases; bases with no gene match: 18. Germline V gives CDR1 LNHDA, CDR2 SQIVND (reference sequence). This CDR3 is 18 amino acids long. The CDR3 loop is CASTPWSGGGVVFNEQFF. The CDR3 DNA sequence: TGTGCCAGTACCCCGTGGAGCGGGGGGGGGGTGGTATTCAATGAGCAGTTCTTC.

The chain couples TRBV7-9 to TRBJ2-1, with TRBD2 matching 7 bases. The V gene end was trimmed by 5 bases and the J gene end by 7 bases; junction bases not matched to a gene: 11. This CDR3 contains 15 residues. CDR1 is SEHNR, CDR2 FQNEAQ, per germline (reference sequence). CDR3 in amino acids: CASSNPAGEGNEQFF. In nucleotides, the CDR3 is TGTGCCAGCAGCAATCCCGCGGGGGAGGGGAATGAGCAGTTCTTC. The whole variable domain, remainder taken from reference TRBV7-9 and TRBJ2-1, is DTGVSQNPRHKITKRGQNVTFRCDPISEHNRLYWYRQTLGQGPEFLTYFQNEAQLEKSRLLSDRFSAERPKGSFSTLEIQRTEQGDSAMYLCASSNPAGEGNEQFFGPGTRLTVL.

V usage is TRBV6-1 and J usage is TRBJ1-1; weak D call: TRBD1 (5 bases). The CDR3 contains 13 residues. In germline, CDR1 is MNHNS, CDR2 SASEGT. The ends were cut back, 0 bases at V and 10 bases at J, with 12 bases in the middle. CDR3 DNA sequence: TGTGCCAGCAGTGAAGCCCAGGGTCGTCGAGCTTTCTTT. Protein product: CASSEAQGRRAFF.

This clonotype was seen at least ten times. The rearrangement joins TRBV7-2 to TRBJ1-6; 11 nucleotides agree with TRBD1. The CDR3 has 16 residues. From germline, CDR1 is SGHTA and CDR2 FQGNSA. Trimming removed 4 bases from V and 8 bases from J; junction bases left unmatched: 7. Here the CDR3 DNA reads TGTGCCAGCAGCTCATCCTCGGACAGGGGGCATTCACCCCTCCACTTT. As protein: CASSSSSDRGHSPLHF.